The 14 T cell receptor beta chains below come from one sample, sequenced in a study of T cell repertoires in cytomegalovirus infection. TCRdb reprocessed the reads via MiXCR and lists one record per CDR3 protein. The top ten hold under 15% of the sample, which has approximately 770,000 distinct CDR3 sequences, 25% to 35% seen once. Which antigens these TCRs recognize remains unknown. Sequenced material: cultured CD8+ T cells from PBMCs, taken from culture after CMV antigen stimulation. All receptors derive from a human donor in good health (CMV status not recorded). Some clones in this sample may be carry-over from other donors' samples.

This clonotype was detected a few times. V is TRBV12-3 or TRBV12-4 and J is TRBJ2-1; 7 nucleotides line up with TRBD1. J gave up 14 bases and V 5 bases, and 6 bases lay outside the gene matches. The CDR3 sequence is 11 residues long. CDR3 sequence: CASSATGVEFF. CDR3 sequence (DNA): TGTGCCAGCAGTGCAACAGGGGTTGAGTTCTTC.

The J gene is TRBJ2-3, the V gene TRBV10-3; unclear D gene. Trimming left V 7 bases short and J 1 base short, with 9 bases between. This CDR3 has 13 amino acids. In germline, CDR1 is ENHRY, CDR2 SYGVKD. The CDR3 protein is CAITMDGTDTQYF. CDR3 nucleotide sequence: TGTGCCATCACCATGGACGGCACAGATACGCAGTATTTT.

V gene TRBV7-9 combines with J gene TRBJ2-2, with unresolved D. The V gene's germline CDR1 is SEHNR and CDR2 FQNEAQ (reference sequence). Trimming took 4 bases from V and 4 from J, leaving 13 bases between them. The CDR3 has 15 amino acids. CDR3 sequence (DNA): TGTGCCAGCAGCTCCGGCGACATACCCACCGGGGAGCTGTTTTTT. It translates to CASSSGDIPTGELFF.

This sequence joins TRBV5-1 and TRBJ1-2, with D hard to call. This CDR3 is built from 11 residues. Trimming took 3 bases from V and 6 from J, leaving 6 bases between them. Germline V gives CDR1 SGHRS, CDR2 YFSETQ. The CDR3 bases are TGCGCCAGCAGCTCCTTCGATGGCTACACCTTC. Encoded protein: CASSSFDGYTF.

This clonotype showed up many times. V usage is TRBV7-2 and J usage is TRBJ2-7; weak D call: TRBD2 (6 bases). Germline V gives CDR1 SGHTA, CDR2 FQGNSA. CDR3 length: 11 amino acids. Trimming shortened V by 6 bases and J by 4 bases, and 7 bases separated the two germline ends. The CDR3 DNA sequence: TGTGCCAGCAGGGAGGGGTACGAGCAGTACTTC. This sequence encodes CASREGYEQYF.

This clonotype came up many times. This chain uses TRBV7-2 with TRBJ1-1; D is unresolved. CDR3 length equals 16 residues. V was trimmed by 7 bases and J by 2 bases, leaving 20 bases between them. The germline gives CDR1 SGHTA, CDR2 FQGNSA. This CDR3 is CASTPRVGMGNTEAFF. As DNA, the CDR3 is TGTGCCAGCACCCCGAGGGTCGGGATGGGAAACACTGAAGCTTTCTTT.

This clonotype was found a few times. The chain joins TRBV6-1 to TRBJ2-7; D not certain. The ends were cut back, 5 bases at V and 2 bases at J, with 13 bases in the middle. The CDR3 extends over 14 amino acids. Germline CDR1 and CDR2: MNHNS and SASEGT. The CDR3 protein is CASSPLVGTYEQYV. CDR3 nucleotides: TGTGCCAGCAGTCCCCTAGTAGGGACCTACGAGCAGTACGTC.

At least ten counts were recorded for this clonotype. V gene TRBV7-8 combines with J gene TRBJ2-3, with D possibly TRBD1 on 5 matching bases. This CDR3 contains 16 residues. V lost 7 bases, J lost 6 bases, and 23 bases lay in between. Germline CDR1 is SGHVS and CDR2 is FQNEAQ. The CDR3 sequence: CASTPFWGQPRDTQYF. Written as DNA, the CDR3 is TGTGCCAGCACCCCGTTCTGGGGCCAACCCAGGGATACGCAGTATTTT. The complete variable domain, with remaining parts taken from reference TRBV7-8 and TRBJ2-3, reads GAGVSQSPRYKVAKRGQDVALRCDPISGHVSLFWYQQALGQGPEFLTYFQNEAQLDKSGLPSDRFFAERPEGSVSTLKIQRTQQEDSAVYLCASTPFWGQPRDTQYFGPGTRLTVL.

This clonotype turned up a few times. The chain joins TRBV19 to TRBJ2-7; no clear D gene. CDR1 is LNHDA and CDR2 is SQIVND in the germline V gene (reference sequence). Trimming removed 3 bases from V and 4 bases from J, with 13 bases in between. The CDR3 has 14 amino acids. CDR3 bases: TGTGCCAGTAGTATCGCCCTGGGTCTTTACGAGCAGTACGTC. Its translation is CASSIALGLYEQYV.

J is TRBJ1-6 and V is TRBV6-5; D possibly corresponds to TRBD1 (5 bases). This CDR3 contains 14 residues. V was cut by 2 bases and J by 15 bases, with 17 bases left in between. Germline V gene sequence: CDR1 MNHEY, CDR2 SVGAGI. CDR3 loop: CASSYGAGKMLLHF. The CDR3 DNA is TGTGCCAGCAGTTACGGGGCAGGGAAAATGCTCCTCCACTTT.

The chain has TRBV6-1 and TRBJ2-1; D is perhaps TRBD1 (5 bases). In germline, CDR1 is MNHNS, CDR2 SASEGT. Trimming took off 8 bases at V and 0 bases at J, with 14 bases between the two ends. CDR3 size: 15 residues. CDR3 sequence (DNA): TGTGCCAGCGTAGGACACCGAGGCTCCTACAATGAGCAGTTCTTC. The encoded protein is CASVGHRGSYNEQFF.

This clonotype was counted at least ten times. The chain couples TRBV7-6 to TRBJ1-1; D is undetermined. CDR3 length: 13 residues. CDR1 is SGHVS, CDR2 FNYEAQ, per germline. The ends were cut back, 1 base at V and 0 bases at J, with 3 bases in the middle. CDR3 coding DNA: TGTGCCAGCAGCTTAGACCTGAACACTGAAGCTTTCTTT. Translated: CASSLDLNTEAFF. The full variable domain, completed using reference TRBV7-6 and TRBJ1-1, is GAGVSQSPRYKVTKRGQDVALRCDPISGHVSLYWYRQALGQGPEFLTYFNYEAQQDKSGLPNDRFSAERPEGSISTLTIQRTEQRDSAMYRCASSLDLNTEAFFGQGTRLTVV.

DNA for the CDR3: TGTGCCAGCAGCGCCTCAGGGGGGAGGGCCGATGAGCAGTTCTTC. Translated, it gives CASSASGGRADEQFF. V usage is TRBV9 and J usage is TRBJ2-1; D is tentatively TRBD1 or TRBD2 (7 bases each). Trimming pared 3 bases from V and 8 bases from J, leaving 18 bases between. Germline V gene lookup returns CDR1 SGDLS and CDR2 YYNGEE. This CDR3 comprises 15 residues.

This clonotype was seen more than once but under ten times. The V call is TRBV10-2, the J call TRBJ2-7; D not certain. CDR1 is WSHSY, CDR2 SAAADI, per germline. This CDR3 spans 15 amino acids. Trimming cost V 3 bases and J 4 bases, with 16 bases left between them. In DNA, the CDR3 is TGCGCCAGCAGTGAACCTAACTGGTATCCTTACGAGCAGTACTTC. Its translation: CASSEPNWYPYEQYF.